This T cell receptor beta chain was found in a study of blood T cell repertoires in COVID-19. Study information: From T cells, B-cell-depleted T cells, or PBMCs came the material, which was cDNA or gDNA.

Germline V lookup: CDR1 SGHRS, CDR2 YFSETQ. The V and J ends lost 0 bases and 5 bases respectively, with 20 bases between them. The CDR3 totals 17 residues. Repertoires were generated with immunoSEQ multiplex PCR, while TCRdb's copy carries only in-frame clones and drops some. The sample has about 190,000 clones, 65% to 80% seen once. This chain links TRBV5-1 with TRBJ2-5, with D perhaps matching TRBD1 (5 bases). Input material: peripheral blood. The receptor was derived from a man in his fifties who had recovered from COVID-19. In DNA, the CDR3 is TGCGCCAGCAGCTTGGTAGGGCCTAGGCAGGGTCTGGAGACCCAGTACTTC. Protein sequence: CASSLVGPRQGLETQYF.